The clone carrying this T cell receptor beta chain occurred a few times. This entry is derived from a study of human T cells and chemical hapten exposure. Study at large: Investigators sensitized about 2 cm by about 2 cm of upper inner arm skin with 2% DPC.

MiXCR was run by TCRdb on the RACE reads, yielding one entry per CDR3 protein. Among 340,000 or so distinct CDR3 sequences, 6% to 8.5% were seen once, and the ten largest hold about 8%. V lost 4 bases, J lost 3 bases, and 10 bases lay in between. Per germline, CDR1 MDHEN and CDR2 SYDVKM. This CDR3 region has 14 residues. Documented time point: patch test 1, 2 weeks after DPC sensitization. Treatment in this sample: therapeutic diphenylcyclopropenone sensitization with weekly scalp DPC. The sequence derives from a woman in her late teens or twenties with alopecia areata. Some clones in this sample may be carry-over from other donors' samples. The input for sequencing was whole blood, taken in connection with sensitization to the hapten diphenylcyclopropenone (DPC). This rearrangement joins TRBV28 to TRBJ1-5; D is undetermined. CDR3 nucleotide sequence: TGTGCCAGCAGTTCGAACAGTAACAATCAGCCCCAGCATTTT. It specifies CASSSNSNNQPQHF.